Listed below are T cell receptor beta chains from one sample, sequenced in a study of cytomegalovirus exposure and HLA in healthy donors. Here immunoSEQ multiplex PCR was the method, and the copy in TCRdb shows in-frame clones only, minus some. The top ten hold 7.4% of the sample, which has over 150,000 clones, 75% to 85% seen once. Sequenced sample: PBMCs. These TCRs come from a male donor in good health and CMV-seropositive. Each CDR3 is given with its conserved first and last residue. Each record gives: V gene, clone size, CDR3 length, D gene, J gene, CDR3 DNA, CDR3 protein. The D gene is left open where the match is weak. Size values are once, few and many counts, or a class for expanded clones, and some rows have none.

TRBV5-1	.	15	TRBD2	TRBJ2-7	TGCGCCAGTGCCCTTAGTCCCGCGGGGGGGAGCGAGCAGTACTTC	CASALSPAGGSEQYF
TRBV6-1	.	14	TRBD1	TRBJ2-7	TGTGCCAGCACCAGACAGGGGTTCCCTTACGAGCAGTACTTC	CASTRQGFPYEQYF
TRBV29-1	once	12	TRBD2	TRBJ2-7	TGCAGCGTTCTGGTTAGCGGGTCCGAGCAGTACTTC	CSVLVSGSEQYF
TRBV19	few	11	.	TRBJ1-1	TGTGCCAGTAGTAGGGAGGGTGAAGCTTTCTTT	CASSREGEAFF
TRBV5-1	.	14	.	TRBJ1-3	TGCGCCAGCAGCCCTGGGCACTCTGGAAACACCATATATTTT	CASSPGHSGNTIYF
TRBV18	.	12	.	TRBJ1-1	TGTGCCAGCGGGGGGAGTAACACTGAAGCTTTCTTT	CASGGSNTEAFF
TRBV14	.	14	TRBD1	TRBJ1-1	TGTGCCAGCAGCCGGACAGGGGAGGGATTACGAGCTTTCTTT	CASSRTGEGLRAFF
TRBV25-1	.	16	TRBD1	TRBJ1-2	TGTGCCAGCAGTGAATTGGTGACAGGGGGTAACTATGGCTACACCTTC	CASSELVTGGNYGYTF
TRBV6-1	few	16	.	TRBJ1-1	TGTGCCAGCAGTGAAGCGCGGGCGATAATGAACACTGAAGCTTTCTTT	CASSEARAIMNTEAFF
TRBV7-8	.	14	.	TRBJ1-6	TGTGCCAGCAGCCCTAGGACAGTCAATTCACCCCTCCACTTT	CASSPRTVNSPLHF
TRBV6-6	once	15	.	TRBJ1-6	TGTGCCAGCAGTTACTCCCTTCGTGAGAATTCACCCCTCCACTTT	CASSYSLRENSPLHF
TRBV5-1	once	15	.	TRBJ2-1	TGCGCCAGCAGCGTTTCCGGAGGAACCTACAATGAGCAGTTCTTC	CASSVSGGTYNEQFF
TRBV6-1	.	12	TRBD1	TRBJ2-7	TGTGCCAGCAAGGCAGGGGGTAACGAGCAGTACTTC	CASKAGGNEQYF
TRBV5-1	few	13	.	TRBJ2-7	TGCGCCAGCAGCTTGACGGGGATCGACGAGCAGTACTTC	CASSLTGIDEQYF
TRBV10-1	.	14	TRBD1	TRBJ1-1	TGCGCCAGCAGTGAGTCGACAGGGGTTACTGAAGCTTTCTTT	CASSESTGVTEAFF
TRBV7-9	.	10	TRBD2	TRBJ2-7	TGTTCCAGCGGGGGGGGAGAGCAGTACTTC	CSSGGGEQYF
TRBV30	.	18	TRBD1	TRBJ2-6	TGTGCCTGGAGGACCAACAGGGGCCTTCACTCTGGGGCCAACGTCCTGACTTTC	CAWRTNRGLHSGANVLTF
TRBV7-2	few	13	TRBD1	TRBJ1-3	TGTGCCAGCGCGACAGGGGAAAGAAACACCATATATTTT	CASATGERNTIYF
TRBV5-1	few	17	TRBD1	TRBJ2-7	TGCGCCAGCAGCTACAACTTACAGGGGGGCGCGAGGGGCGAGCAGTACTTC	CASSYNLQGGARGEQYF
TRBV18	few	15	TRBD2	TRBJ2-5	TGTGCCAGCTCCCCACTCCTAGCGGTAAAAGAGACCCAGTACTTC	CASSPLLAVKETQYF
TRBV6-5	.	15	TRBD1	TRBJ1-6	TGTGGATCTTCCGGGACAGGTCACTATAATTCACCCCTCCACTTT	CGSSGTGHYNSPLHF
TRBV30	.	14	.	TRBJ1-1	TGTGCCTGGAGTCGGAAGGCGGGGGCGACTGAAGCTTTCTTT	CAWSRKAGATEAFF
TRBV6-5	.	12	.	TRBJ2-5	TGTGCCAGCAGTTACTCGGGCGAGACCCAGTACTTC	CASSYSGETQYF
TRBV30	.	12	.	TRBJ2-7	TGTGCCTGGAGTGTAAGTCTCTACGAGCAGTACTTC	CAWSVSLYEQYF
TRBV7-9	.	15	.	TRBJ2-1	TGTGCCAGCAGCTCACGGGGGAGCTCCTACAATGAGCAGTTCTTC	CASSSRGSSYNEQFF
TRBV6-1	.	13	.	TRBJ2-5	TGTGCCAGCAGTGGATTACTCCAAGAGACCCAGTACTTC	CASSGLLQETQYF
TRBV6-5	.	13	TRBD1	TRBJ2-1	TGTGCCAGCAGCAGGGGGCCGGAGAATGAGCAGTTCTTC	CASSRGPENEQFF
TRBV2	.	16	.	TRBJ2-3	TGTGCCAGCAGTACACCCCTGGCGGGTAGCACAGATACGCAGTATTTT	CASSTPLAGSTDTQYF
TRBV18	.	15	.	TRBJ1-1	TGTGCCACCTCTCTACCCCCCCCAAGGAACACTGAAGCTTTCTTT	CATSLPPPRNTEAFF
TRBV5-1	.	13	.	TRBJ2-3	TGCGCCAGCAGACCCGCGGGGACAGATACGCAGTATTTT	CASRPAGTDTQYF
TRBV10-3	.	13	.	TRBJ2-7	TGTGCCATCAGTGAGGCTGACAGTTACGAGCAGTACTTC	CAISEADSYEQYF
TRBV7-8	once	11	.	TRBJ1-2	TGTGCCAGCAGCGCTTCGGGGGGCTACACCTTC	CASSASGGYTF
TRBV27	.	14	.	TRBJ2-6	TGTGCCAGCAGCCCCTACTCTGGGGCCAACGTCCTGACTTTC	CASSPYSGANVLTF
TRBV27	.	12	TRBD1	TRBJ1-2	TGTGCCAGCAGGAGGACAGGTTATGGCTACACCTTC	CASRRTGYGYTF
TRBV5-1	.	14	.	TRBJ2-7	TGCGCCAGCAGCCCGCAGGGCTTAGCCTACGAGCAGTACTTC	CASSPQGLAYEQYF
TRBV5-1	.	16	.	TRBJ2-1	TGCGCCAGCAGCGTATTACCTTACAGGGAGGGCGATGAGCAGTTCTTC	CASSVLPYREGDEQFF
TRBV2	.	16	.	TRBJ1-3	TGTGCCAGCAGTGAATTTAGGCAGGGATTAGGAAACACCATATATTTT	CASSEFRQGLGNTIYF
TRBV7-9	.	14	TRBD2	TRBJ2-3	TGTGCCGTCCACGCGGGGGTATTCACAGATACGCAGTATTTT	CAVHAGVFTDTQYF
TRBV27	.	16	.	TRBJ1-6	TGTGCCAGCAGTTTAGGGACAAGGCGGCATAATTCACCCCTCCACTTT	CASSLGTRRHNSPLHF
TRBV21-1	.	17	.	TRBJ1-4	TGTGCCAGCAGCAAAGGAGTTAAAAGGACAGGGGGACGGAAACTGTTTTTT	CASSKGVKRTGGRKLFF
TRBV5-1	.	15	.	TRBJ2-1	TGCGCCAGTTTACCCGGGGATGTGTCCTACAATGAGCAGTTCTTC	CASLPGDVSYNEQFF
TRBV7-2	.	15	.	TRBJ1-2	TGTGCCAGCAGCTTAGTAACTGGGGAGGGCTATGGCTACACCTTC	CASSLVTGEGYGYTF
TRBV6-6	.	15	.	TRBJ1-3	TGTGCCAGCAGTTCAGACTTGAGCTCTGGAAACACCATATATTTT	CASSSDLSSGNTIYF
TRBV6-1	.	13	.	TRBJ2-5	TGTGCCAGCAGTAGGGGGATGGAAGAGACCCAGTACTTC	CASSRGMEETQYF
TRBV7-9	.	13	.	TRBJ1-3	TGTGCCAGCAGCTTCACAGCTGGAAACACCATATATTTT	CASSFTAGNTIYF
TRBV6-4	.	14	TRBD2	TRBJ2-1	TGTGCCAGCAGTGTAGCGGGGGGGTACAATGAGCAGTTCTTC	CASSVAGGYNEQFF
TRBV30	.	14	TRBD1	TRBJ2-3	TGTGCCTGGGGTAGGGGACAGGGGACAGATACGCAGTATTTT	CAWGRGQGTDTQYF
TRBV27	.	13	TRBD2	TRBJ2-3	TGTGCCAGCAGTTTAGGGGGGGGACTAGCGCAGTATTTT	CASSLGGGLAQYF
TRBV7-8	.	11	.	TRBJ2-2	TGTGCCAGCAGGAGGAGGGGGGAGCTGTTTTTT	CASRRRGELFF